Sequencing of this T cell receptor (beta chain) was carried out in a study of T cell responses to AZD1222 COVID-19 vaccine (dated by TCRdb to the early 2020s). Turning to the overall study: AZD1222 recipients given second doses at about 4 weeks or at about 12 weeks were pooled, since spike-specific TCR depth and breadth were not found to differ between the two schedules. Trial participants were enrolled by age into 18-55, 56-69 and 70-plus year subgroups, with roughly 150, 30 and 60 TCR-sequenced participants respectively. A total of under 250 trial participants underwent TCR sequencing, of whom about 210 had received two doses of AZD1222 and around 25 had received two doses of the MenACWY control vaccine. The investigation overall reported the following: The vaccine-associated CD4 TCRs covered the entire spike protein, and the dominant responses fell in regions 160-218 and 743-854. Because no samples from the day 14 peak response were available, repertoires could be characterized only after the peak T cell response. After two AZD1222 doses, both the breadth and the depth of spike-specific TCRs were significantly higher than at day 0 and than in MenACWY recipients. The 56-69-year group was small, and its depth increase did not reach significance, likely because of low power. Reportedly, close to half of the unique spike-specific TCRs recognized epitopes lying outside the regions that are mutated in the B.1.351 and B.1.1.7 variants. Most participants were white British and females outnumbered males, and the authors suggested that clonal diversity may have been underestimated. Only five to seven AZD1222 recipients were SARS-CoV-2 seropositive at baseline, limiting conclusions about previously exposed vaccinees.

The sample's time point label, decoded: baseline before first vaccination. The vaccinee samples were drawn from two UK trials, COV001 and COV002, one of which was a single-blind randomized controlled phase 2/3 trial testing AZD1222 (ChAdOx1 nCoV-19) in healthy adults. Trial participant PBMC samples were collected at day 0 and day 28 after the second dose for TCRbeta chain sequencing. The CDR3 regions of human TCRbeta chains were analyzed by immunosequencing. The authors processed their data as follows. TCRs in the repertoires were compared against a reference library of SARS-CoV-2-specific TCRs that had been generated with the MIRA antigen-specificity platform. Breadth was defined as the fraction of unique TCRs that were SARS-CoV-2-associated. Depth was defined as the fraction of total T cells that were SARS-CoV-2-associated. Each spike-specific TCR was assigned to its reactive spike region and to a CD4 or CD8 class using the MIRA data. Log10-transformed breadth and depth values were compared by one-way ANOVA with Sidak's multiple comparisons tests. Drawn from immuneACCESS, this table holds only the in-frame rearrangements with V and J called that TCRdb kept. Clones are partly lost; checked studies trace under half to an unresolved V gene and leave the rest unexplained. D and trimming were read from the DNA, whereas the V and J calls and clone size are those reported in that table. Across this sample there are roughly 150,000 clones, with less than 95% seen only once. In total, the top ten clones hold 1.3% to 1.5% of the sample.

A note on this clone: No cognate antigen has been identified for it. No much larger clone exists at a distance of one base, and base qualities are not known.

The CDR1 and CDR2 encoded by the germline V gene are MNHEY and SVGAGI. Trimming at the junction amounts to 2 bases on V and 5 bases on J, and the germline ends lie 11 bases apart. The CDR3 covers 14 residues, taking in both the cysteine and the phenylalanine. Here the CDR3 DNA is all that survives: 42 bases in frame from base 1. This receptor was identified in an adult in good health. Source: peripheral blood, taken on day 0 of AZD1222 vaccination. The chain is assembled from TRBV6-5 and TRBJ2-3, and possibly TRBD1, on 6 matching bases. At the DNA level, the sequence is TGTGCCAGCAGTTACCGAAGACAGGAAGATACGCAGTATTTT. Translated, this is CASSYRRQEDTQYF.